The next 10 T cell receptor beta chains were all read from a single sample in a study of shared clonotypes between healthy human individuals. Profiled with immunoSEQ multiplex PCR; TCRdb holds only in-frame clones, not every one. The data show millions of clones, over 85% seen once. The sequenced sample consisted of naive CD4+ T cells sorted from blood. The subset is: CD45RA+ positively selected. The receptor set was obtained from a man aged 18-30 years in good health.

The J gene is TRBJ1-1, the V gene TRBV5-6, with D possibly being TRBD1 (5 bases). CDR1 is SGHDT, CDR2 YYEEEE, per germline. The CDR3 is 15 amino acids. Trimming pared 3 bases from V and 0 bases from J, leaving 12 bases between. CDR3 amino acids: CASSYRPPMNTEAFF. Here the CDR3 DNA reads TGTGCCAGCAGCTACAGGCCACCCATGAACACTGAAGCTTTCTTT.

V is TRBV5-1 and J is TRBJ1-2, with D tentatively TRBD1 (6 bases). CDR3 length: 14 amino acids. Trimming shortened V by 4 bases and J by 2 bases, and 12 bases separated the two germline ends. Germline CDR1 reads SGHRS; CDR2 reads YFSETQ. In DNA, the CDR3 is TGCGCCAGCAGCCCTGTGGGGGCGAACTATGGCTACACCTTC. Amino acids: CASSPVGANYGYTF.

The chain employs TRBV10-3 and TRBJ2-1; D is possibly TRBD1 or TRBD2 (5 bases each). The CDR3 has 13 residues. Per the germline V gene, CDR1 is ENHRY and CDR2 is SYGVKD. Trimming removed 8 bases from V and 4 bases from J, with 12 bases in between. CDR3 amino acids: CAIGGPQYNEQFF. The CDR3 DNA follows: TGTGCCATCGGGGGACCCCAGTACAATGAGCAGTTCTTC.

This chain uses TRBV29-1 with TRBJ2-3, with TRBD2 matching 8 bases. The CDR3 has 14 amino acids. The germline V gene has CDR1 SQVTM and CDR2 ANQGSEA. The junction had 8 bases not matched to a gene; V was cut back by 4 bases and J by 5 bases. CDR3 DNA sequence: TGCAGCGTTGTCGAAGCGGGAGTAGGAGATACGCAGTATTTT. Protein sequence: CSVVEAGVGDTQYF.

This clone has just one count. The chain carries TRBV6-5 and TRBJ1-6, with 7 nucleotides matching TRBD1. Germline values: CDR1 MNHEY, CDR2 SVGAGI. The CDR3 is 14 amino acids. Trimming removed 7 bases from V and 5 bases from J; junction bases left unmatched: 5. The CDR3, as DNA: TGTGCCAGCACACAGGGGAGAGATAATTCACCCCTCCACTTT. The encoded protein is CASTQGRDNSPLHF.

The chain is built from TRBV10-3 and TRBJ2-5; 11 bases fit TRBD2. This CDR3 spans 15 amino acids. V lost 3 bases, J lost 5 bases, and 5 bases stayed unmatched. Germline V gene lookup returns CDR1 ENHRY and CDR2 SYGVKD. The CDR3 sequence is CAISDSGRVSETQYF. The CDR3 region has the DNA TGTGCCATCAGTGATAGCGGGAGGGTTTCCGAGACCCAGTACTTC.

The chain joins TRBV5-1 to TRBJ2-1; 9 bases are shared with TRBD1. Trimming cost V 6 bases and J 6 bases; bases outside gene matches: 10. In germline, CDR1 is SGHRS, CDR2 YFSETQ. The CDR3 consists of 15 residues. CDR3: CASNHSPGQGNEQFF. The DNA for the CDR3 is TGCGCCAGCAACCATTCTCCGGGACAGGGCAATGAGCAGTTCTTC.

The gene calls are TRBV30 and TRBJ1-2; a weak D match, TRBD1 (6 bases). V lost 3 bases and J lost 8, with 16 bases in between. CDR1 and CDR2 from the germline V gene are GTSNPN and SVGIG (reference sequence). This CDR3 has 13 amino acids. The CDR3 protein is CAWRGGRDEGYTF. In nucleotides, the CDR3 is TGTGCCTGGAGGGGGGGCAGGGATGAAGGCTACACCTTC.

The CDR3 DNA is TGTGCCAGCAGCTTGGGTCAGAGGTACAATGAGCAGTTCTTC. This gives the protein CASSLGQRYNEQFF. The chain has TRBV11-3 and TRBJ2-1, with D uncertain. CDR1 is SGHNT and CDR2 is YENEEA in the germline V gene. This CDR3 is 14 amino acids long. Deletions cut 3 bases from V and 4 bases from J, with 10 bases between. Variable domain in full (rest from reference TRBV11-3 and TRBJ2-1): EAGVVQSPRYKIIEKKQPVAFWCNPISGHNTLYWYLQNLGQGPELLIRYENEEAVDDSQLPKDRFSAERLKGVDSTLKIQPAELGDSAVYLCASSLGQRYNEQFFGPGTRLTVL.

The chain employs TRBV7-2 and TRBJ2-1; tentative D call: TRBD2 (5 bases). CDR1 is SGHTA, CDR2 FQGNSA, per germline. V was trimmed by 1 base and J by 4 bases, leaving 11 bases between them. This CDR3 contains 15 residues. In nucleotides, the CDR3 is TGTGCCAGCAGCTTAGGGACTTTCGGGTACAATGAGCAGTTCTTC. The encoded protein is CASSLGTFGYNEQFF.